The clone carrying this TCR beta chain turned up a few times. What it recognizes is unknown. This record comes from a study of post-analysis software for immune sequencing data. Germline CDR1 is SGDLS and CDR2 is YYNGEE. V was cut by 3 bases and J by 8 bases, with 20 bases left in between. This CDR3 is built from 15 residues. Study-level points and caveats: Comparison of patients with controls showed about 5 TRBV segments more frequent in patients, TRBV5-6, TRBV5-1 and TRBV20-1 among them.

Libraries were made from TCR beta cDNA, and they carried unique molecular identifiers. TCRdb redid the calling of the PCR reads with MiXCR, one entry per CDR3 protein. The profile covers 750,000 to 950,000 distinct CDR3 sequences, with roughly 46% appearing a single time and 4.9% taken by the ten largest. The sequencing sample was made of blood. This clonotype was obtained from a girl aged 10 to 17 with multiple sclerosis. This chain links TRBV9 with TRBJ1-2; the D is unclear. The CDR3 region is CASSGGLSRGKGYTF. CDR3 in DNA: TGTGCCAGCAGCGGAGGGTTGTCGCGGGGAAAGGGCTACACCTTC.